The present TCR beta chain was sequenced within a study of radiation and T cells in renal cell carcinoma. The study's findings and limits: Top tumor clonotypes rose in blood 2 weeks post-radiation, then contracted.

The CDR3 consists of 16 residues. The trim removed 0 bases at V and 6 bases at J, leaving 8 bases unmatched. Looked up from germline, CDR1 is LGHNA and CDR2 is YSLEER. Using immunoSEQ multiplex PCR, the repertoire was profiled, and TCRdb retains in-frame clones only, with some absent. The sample yields 100,000 to 150,000 clones, 88% seen once. The time point here: blood 2 weeks post-SBRT. The treatment was: 15 Gy SBRT to primary tumor, nephrectomy 4 weeks later. A remark on this clone: What it binds is unknown.

The sequence was obtained from a woman in her seventies with renal cell carcinoma. This chain connects TRBV4-3 to TRBJ1-1, with TRBD1 identical over 9 bases. Sequenced material: blood, taken from a patient whose treatment included radiotherapy and nephrectomy. CDR3 amino acids: CASSQDTGGPAAEAFF. The CDR3 nucleotides read TGCGCCAGCAGCCAAGATACAGGGGGCCCTGCCGCTGAAGCTTTCTTT.